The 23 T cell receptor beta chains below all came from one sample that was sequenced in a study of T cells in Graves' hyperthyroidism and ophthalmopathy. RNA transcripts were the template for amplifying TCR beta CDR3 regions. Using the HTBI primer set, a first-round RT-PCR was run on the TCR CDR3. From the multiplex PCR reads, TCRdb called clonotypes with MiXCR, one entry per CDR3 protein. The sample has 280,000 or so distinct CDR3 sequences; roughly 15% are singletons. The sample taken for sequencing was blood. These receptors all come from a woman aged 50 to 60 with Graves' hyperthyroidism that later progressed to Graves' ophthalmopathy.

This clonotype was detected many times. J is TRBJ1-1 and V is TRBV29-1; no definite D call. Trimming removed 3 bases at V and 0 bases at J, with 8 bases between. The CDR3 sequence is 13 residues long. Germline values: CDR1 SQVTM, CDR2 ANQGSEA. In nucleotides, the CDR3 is TGCAGCGTTGAGCGGGGTATGAACACTGAAGCTTTCTTT. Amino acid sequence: CSVERGMNTEAFF.

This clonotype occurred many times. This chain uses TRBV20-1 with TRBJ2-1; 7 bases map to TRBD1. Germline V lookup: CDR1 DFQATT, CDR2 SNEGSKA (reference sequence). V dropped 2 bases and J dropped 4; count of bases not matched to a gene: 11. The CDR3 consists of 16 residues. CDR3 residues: CSARSHRQGIYNEQFF. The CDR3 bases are TGCAGTGCTAGATCGCACCGACAGGGCATATACAATGAGCAGTTCTTC.

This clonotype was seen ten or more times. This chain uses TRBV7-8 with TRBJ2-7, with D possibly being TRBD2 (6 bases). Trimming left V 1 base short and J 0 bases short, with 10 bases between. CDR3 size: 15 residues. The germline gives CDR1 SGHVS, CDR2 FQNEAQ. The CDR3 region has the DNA TGTGCCAGCAGCTTAGGGGCTAGCGTCTCCTACGAGCAGTACTTC. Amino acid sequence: CASSLGASVSYEQYF. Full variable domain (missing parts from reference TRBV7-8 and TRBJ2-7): GAGVSQSPRYKVAKRGQDVALRCDPISGHVSLFWYQQALGQGPEFLTYFQNEAQLDKSGLPSDRFFAERPEGSVSTLKIQRTQQEDSAVYLCASSLGASVSYEQYFGPGTRLTVT.

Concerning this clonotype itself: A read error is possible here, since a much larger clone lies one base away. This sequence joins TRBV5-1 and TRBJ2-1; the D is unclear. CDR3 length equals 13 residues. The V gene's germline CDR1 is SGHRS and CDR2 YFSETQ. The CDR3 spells CASGLAVANEQFF. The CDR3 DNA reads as TGCGCCAGCGGCTTGGCCGTCGCAAATGAGCAGTTCTTC.

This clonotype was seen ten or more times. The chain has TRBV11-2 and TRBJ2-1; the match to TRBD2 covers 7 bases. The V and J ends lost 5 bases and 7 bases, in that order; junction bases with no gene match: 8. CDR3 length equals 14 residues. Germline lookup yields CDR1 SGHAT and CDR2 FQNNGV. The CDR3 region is CASSVRTRRNEQFF. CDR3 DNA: TGTGCCAGCAGCGTCCGGACTAGGAGGAATGAGCAGTTCTTC.

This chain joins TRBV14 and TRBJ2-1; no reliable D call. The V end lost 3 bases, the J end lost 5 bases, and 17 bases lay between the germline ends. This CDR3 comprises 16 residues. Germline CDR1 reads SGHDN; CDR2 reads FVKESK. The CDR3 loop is CASSHLGSYLNNEQFF. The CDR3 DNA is TGTGCCAGCAGCCACCTCGGATCGTACCTAAACAATGAGCAGTTCTTC.

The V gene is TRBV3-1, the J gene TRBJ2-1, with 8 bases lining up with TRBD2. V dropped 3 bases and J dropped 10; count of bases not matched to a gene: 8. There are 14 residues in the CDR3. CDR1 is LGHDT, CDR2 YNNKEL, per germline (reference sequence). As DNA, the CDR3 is TGTGCCAGCAGCCAGGACCCCGGGGGGGTAGAGCAGTTCTTC. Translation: CASSQDPGGVEQFF.

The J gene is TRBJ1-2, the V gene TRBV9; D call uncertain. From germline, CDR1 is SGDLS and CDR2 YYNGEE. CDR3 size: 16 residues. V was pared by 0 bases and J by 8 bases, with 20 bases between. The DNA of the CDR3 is TGTGCCAGCAGCGTAGGGGTCTGGGGTGAACAGCGAGGCTACACCTTC. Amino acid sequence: CASSVGVWGEQRGYTF. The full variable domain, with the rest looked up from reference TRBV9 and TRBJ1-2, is DSGVTQTPKHLITATGQRVTLRCSPRSGDLSVYWYQQSLDQGLQFLIQYYNGEERAKGNILERFSAQQFPDLHSELNLSSLELGDSALYFCASSVGVWGEQRGYTFGSGTRLTVV.

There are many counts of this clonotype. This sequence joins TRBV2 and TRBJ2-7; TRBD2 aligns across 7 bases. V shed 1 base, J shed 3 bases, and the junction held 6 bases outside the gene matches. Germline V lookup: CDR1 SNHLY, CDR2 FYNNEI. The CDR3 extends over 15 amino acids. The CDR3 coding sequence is TGTGCCAGCAGTGAAGGATCGGGGGAGGGCTACGAGCAGTACTTC. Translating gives CASSEGSGEGYEQYF.

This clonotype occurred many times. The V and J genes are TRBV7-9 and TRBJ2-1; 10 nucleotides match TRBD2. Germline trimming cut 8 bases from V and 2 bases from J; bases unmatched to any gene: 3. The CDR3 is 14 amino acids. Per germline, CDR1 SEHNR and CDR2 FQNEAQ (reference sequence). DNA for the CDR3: TGTGCCAGCGGACTAGCGGTTGCCTACAATGAGCAGTTCTTC. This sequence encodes CASGLAVAYNEQFF.

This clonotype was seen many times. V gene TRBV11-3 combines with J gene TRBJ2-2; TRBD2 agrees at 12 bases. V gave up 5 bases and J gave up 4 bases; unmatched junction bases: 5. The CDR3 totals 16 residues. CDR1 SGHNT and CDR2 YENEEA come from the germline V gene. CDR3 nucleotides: TGTGCCAGCAGCGGCTCTAGCGGGAGGGTCACCGGGGAGCTGTTTTTT. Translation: CASSGSSGRVTGELFF.

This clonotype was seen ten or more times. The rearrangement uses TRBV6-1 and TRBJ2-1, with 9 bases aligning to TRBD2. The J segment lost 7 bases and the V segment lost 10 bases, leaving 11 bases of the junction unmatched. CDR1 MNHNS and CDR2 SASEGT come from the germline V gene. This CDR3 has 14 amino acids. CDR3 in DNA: TGTGCCATCACGCCACTTACTAGCGGGAATGAGCAGTTCTTC. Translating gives CAITPLTSGNEQFF.

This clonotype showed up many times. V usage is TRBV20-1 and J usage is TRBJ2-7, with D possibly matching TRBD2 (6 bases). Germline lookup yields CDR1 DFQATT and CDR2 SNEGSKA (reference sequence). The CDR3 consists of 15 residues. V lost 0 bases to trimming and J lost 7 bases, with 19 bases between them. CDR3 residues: CSARDAGLLGLEQYF. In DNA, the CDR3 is TGCAGTGCTAGAGATGCGGGATTACTCGGACTAGAGCAGTACTTC.

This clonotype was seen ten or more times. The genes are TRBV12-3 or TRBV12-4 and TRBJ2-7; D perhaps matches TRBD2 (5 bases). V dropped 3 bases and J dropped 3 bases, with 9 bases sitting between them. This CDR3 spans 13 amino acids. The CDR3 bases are TGTGCCAGCAGTTTTACGGGAATCTACGAGCAGTACTTC. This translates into CASSFTGIYEQYF.

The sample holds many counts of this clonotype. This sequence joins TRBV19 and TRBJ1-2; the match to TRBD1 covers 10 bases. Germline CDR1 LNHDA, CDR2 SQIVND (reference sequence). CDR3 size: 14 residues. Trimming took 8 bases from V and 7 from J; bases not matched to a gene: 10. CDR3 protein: CASRFDRGLGGYTF. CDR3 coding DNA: TGTGCCAGTCGATTCGACAGGGGGCTTGGTGGCTACACCTTC.

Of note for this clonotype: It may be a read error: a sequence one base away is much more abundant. DNA for the CDR3: TGCGCCAGCAATCGGGCGGAAGGCGGGGAGCTGTTTTTT. Its protein product is CASNRAEGGELFF. The chain links TRBV5-1 to TRBJ2-2; no reliable D call. V lost 6 bases and J lost 7, with 13 bases in between. Germline-derived CDR1 and CDR2 are SGHRS and YFSETQ. The CDR3 length is 13 residues.

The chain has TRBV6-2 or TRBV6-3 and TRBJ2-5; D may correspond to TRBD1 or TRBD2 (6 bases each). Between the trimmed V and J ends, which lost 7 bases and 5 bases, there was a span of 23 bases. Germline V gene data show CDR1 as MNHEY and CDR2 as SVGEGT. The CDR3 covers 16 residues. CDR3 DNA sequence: TGTGCCAGCAACCCCCGCGGGACAACTTACACTGAGACCCAGTACTTC. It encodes CASNPRGTTYTETQYF.

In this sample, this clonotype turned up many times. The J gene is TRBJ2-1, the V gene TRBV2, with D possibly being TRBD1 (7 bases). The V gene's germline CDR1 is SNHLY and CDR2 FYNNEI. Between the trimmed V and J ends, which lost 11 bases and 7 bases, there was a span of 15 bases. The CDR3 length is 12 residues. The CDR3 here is CAGGRGVNEQFF. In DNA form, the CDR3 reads TGTGCCGGGGGCAGGGGGGTAAATGAGCAGTTCTTC. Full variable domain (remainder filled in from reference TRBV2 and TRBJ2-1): EPEVTQTPSHQVTQMGQEVILRCVPISNHLYFYWYRQILGQKVEFLVSFYNNEISEKSEIFDDQFSVERPDGSNFTLKIRSTKLEDSAMYFCAGGRGVNEQFFGPGTRLTVL.

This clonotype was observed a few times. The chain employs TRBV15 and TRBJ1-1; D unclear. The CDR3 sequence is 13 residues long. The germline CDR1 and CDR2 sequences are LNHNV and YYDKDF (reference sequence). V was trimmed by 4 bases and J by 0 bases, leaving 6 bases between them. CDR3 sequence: CATSNSVNTEAFF. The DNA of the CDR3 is TGTGCCACCAGCAATTCCGTGAACACTGAAGCTTTCTTT.

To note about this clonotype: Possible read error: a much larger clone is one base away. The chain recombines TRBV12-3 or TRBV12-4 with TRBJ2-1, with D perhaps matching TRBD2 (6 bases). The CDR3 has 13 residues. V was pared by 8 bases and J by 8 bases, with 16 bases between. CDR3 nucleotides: TGTGCCAGCTTCCTGTGGGGGGACGATGAGCAGTTCTTC. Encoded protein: CASFLWGDDEQFF.

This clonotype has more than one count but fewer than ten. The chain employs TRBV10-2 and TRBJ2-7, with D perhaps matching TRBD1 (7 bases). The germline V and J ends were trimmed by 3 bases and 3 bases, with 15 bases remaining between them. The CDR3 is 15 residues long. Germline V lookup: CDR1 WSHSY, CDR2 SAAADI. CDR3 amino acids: CASSDFARGDYEQYF. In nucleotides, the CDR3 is TGCGCCAGCAGTGATTTCGCCAGGGGGGACTACGAGCAGTACTTC.

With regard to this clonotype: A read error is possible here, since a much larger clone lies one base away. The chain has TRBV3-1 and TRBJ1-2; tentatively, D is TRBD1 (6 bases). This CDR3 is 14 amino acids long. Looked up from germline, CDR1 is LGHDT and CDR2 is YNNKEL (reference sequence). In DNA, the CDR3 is TGTGCCAGCAACCAAGGGGGGGGTGACTATGGCTACACCTTC. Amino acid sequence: CASNQGGGDYGYTF.

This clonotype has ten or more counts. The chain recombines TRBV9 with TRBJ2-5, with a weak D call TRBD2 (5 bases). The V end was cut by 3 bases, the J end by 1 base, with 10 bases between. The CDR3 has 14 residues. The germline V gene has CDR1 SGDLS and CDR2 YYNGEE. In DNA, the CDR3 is TGTGCCAGCAGCGCTGGCCGGGGCCAAGAGACCCAGTACTTC. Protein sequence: CASSAGRGQETQYF.